One and the same sample provided the 20 T cell receptor beta chains below, sequenced in a study of shared clonotypes between healthy human individuals. Naivety among CD8 cells was defined by CD45RO negativity and positive CCR7 selection, thereby excluding terminally differentiated effector memory CD45RA+ cells. The repertoire was sequenced with immunoSEQ multiplex PCR; TCRdb's copy has only in-frame clones and lacks some. Among 2 million to 2.5 million clones listed, just under 95% were seen once. Sequenced: naive CD8+ T cells sorted from blood. These receptors all come from a man aged 18 to 35 in good health.

This clone was detected only once. V gene TRBV4-1 combines with J gene TRBJ2-1; 7 bases are a match to TRBD2. J lost 0 bases, V lost 5 bases, and 4 bases had no gene match. This CDR3 region has 15 residues. Germline V gene sequence: CDR1 MGHRA, CDR2 YSYEKL. This CDR3 is CASSWAGVSYNEQFF. The DNA of the CDR3 is TGCGCCAGCAGCTGGGCGGGGGTCTCCTACAATGAGCAGTTCTTC.

Only one count was recorded for this clone. The V gene is TRBV28, the J gene TRBJ2-5, with 13 bases fitting TRBD2. The germline V gene encodes CDR1 MDHEN and CDR2 SYDVKM. The CDR3 has 16 residues. With 7 bases clipped from V and 1 base from J, the junction kept 6 bases outside the gene matches. The CDR3 DNA reads TGTGCCAGCACCCTCGGACTAGCGGGGGCCCAAGAGACCCAGTACTTC. Translated, it gives CASTLGLAGAQETQYF. Using reference TRBV28 and TRBJ2-5 for the parts outside the CDR3, the full variable domain is DVKVTQSSRYLVKRTGEKVFLECVQDMDHENMFWYRQDPGLGLRLIYFSYDVKMKEKGDIPEGYSVSREKKERFSLILESASTNQTSMYLCASTLGLAGAQETQYFGPGTRLLVL.

The genes are TRBV27 and TRBJ2-7; D is undetermined. Germline values: CDR1 MNHEY, CDR2 SMNVEV (reference sequence). The CDR3 contains 15 residues. Trimming took 6 bases from V and 0 from J, leaving 15 bases between them. The CDR3 DNA reads as TGTGCCAGCAGCTTGACTGAATCCAGCTCCTACGAGCAGTACTTC. It specifies CASSLTESSSYEQYF.

Concerning this clone: This sample also contains other DNA sequences that code for the same CDR3. The rearrangement uses TRBV7-9 and TRBJ2-5; D not resolved. CDR3 length equals 11 residues. CDR1 and CDR2 (germline): SEHNR, FQNEAQ (reference sequence). V dropped 4 bases and J dropped 5 bases, with 5 bases sitting between them. The CDR3 loop is CASSSGETQYF. CDR3 in DNA: TGTGCCAGCAGCTCCGGGGAGACCCAGTACTTC.

The gene calls are TRBV7-4 and TRBJ1-1; weak D call: TRBD1 (5 bases). The CDR3 totals 14 residues. The V gene's germline CDR1 is SGHVT and CDR2 SQSDAQ. V was clipped by 1 base and J by 1 base, with 7 bases between them. The CDR3 is CASSLEGSNTEAFF. CDR3 sequence (DNA): TGTGCCAGCAGCTTAGAGGGGTCGAACACTGAAGCTTTCTTT. The variable domain in full, completed from reference TRBV7-4 and TRBJ1-1, reads GAGVSQSPRYKVAKRGRDVALRCDSISGHVTLYWYRQTLGQGSEVLTYSQSDAQRDKSGRPSGRFSAERPERSVSTLKIQRTEQGDSAVYLCASSLEGSNTEAFFGQGTRLTVV.

This rearrangement joins TRBV5-8 to TRBJ2-1, with 7 bases identical to TRBD1. Germline V lookup: CDR1 SGHTS, CDR2 YDEGEE. V dropped 4 bases and J dropped 1; count of bases not matched to a gene: 8. The CDR3 is 16 amino acids. The CDR3 spells CASSPPEGASYNEQFF. As DNA, the CDR3 is TGTGCCAGCAGCCCACCAGAGGGGGCGTCCTACAATGAGCAGTTCTTC.

In its sample, this clone was seen once. This CDR3 is also generated by other DNA sequences in the sample. V and J are TRBV5-1 and TRBJ2-1; 13 nucleotides line up with TRBD2. V lost 3 bases to trimming and J lost 0 bases; unmatched junction nucleotides: 3. The germline V gene has CDR1 SGHRS and CDR2 YFSETQ. CDR3 size: 17 residues. CDR3 amino acids: CASSSGLAGSSYNEQFF. The DNA for the CDR3 is TGCGCCAGCAGCTCGGGACTAGCGGGGAGCTCCTACAATGAGCAGTTCTTC.

The CDR3 DNA is TGTGCCAGCAGTTACGACAGGGGGCACGGCTACACCTTC. Its translation is CASSYDRGHGYTF. J is TRBJ1-2 and V is TRBV28; TRBD1 matches 10 bases. The V and J ends lost 4 bases and 8 bases, in that order; junction bases with no gene match: 4. The CDR3 has 13 residues. From germline, CDR1 is MDHEN and CDR2 SYDVKM.

The chain joins TRBV6-6 to TRBJ1-5; TRBD1 might be the D (6 bases). Germline V gene lookup returns CDR1 MNHNY and CDR2 SVGAGI (reference sequence). V lost 5 bases, J lost 4 bases, and 15 bases lay in between. The CDR3 loop spans 15 amino acids. CDR3: CASSVLGGPNQPQHF. CDR3 DNA sequence: TGTGCCAGCAGTGTTCTCGGGGGGCCAAATCAGCCCCAGCATTTT.

V and J are TRBV7-2 and TRBJ1-2; D gene uncertain. Trimming took 4 bases from V and 4 from J, leaving 16 bases between them. From germline, CDR1 is SGHTA and CDR2 FQGNSA. The CDR3 is 15 amino acids. DNA of the CDR3: TGTGCCAGCAGCTCCTCCGGAGACATTTCCTATGGCTACACCTTC. Protein: CASSSSGDISYGYTF.

This clone appeared a single time. The chain combines TRBV28 with TRBJ2-7; D perhaps matches TRBD1 (6 bases). CDR1 is MDHEN and CDR2 is SYDVKM in the germline V gene. Trimming removed 3 bases at V and 5 bases at J, with 14 bases between. The CDR3 is 14 residues long. The CDR3 loop reads CASSFAGTPNEQYF. Here the CDR3 DNA reads TGTGCCAGCAGTTTCGCCGGGACACCCAACGAGCAGTACTTC.

This clone was seen a single time. The V gene is TRBV4-3, the J gene TRBJ1-2; D perhaps matches TRBD1 (5 bases). The CDR3 consists of 14 residues. Germline V gene sequence: CDR1 LGHNA, CDR2 YSLEER. The V end was cut by 1 base, the J end by 4 bases, with 10 bases between. This CDR3 is CASSQAAGPYGYTF. The CDR3 DNA reads TGCGCCAGCAGCCAAGCCGCAGGGCCCTATGGCTACACCTTC.

The chain joins TRBV6-6 to TRBJ2-5, with 10 positions matching TRBD1. V shed 5 bases and J 5 bases; nucleotides not matched to a gene: 8. This CDR3 has 15 amino acids. Germline values: CDR1 MNHNY, CDR2 SVGAGI (reference sequence). In DNA form, the CDR3 reads TGTGCCAGCAGTAAATCCGACAGGGGGCTTGAGACCCAGTACTTC. This encodes CASSKSDRGLETQYF.

The chain links TRBV7-8 to TRBJ1-2; weak D call: TRBD1 (6 bases). The V gene lost 4 bases and the J gene lost 5 bases, with 14 bases spanning the gap. From germline, CDR1 is SGHVS and CDR2 FQNEAQ. The CDR3 extends over 14 amino acids. The CDR3 nucleotides read TGTGCCAGCAGCTCCGGACAGCTTCTATATGGCTACACCTTC. It is translated as CASSSGQLLYGYTF.

The J gene is TRBJ1-1, the V gene TRBV9; D gene unclear. Germline values: CDR1 SGDLS, CDR2 YYNGEE. V lost 0 bases to trimming and J lost 4 bases, with 10 bases between them. This CDR3 has 14 amino acids. The CDR3 DNA reads TGTGCCAGCAGCGTAGCAGCAGCGGGCACTGAAGCTTTCTTT. Translation: CASSVAAAGTEAFF.

The count of this clone is one. In the same sample, other DNA sequences code for this CDR3. This rearrangement joins TRBV5-1 to TRBJ1-1, with 7 nucleotides matching TRBD1. From germline, CDR1 is SGHRS and CDR2 YFSETQ. The trim removed 0 bases at V and 5 bases at J, leaving 4 bases unmatched. The CDR3 contains 14 residues. The CDR3 nucleotides are TGCGCCAGCAGCTTGGACAGGGGTGGGACTGAAGCTTTCTTT. Translated, it gives CASSLDRGGTEAFF.

The sample holds one count of this clone. The chain joins TRBV9 to TRBJ2-7; 12 bases agree with TRBD2. This CDR3 region has 16 residues. Trimming removed 4 bases from V and 0 bases from J; junction bases left unmatched: 5. Per the germline V gene, CDR1 is SGDLS and CDR2 is YYNGEE. CDR3 residues: CASSPLAGGDSYEQYF. In DNA form, the CDR3 reads TGTGCCAGCAGCCCACTAGCGGGAGGTGACTCCTACGAGCAGTACTTC.

The V gene is TRBV5-1, the J gene TRBJ2-7; 10 bases map to TRBD1. This CDR3 contains 15 residues. Trimming took 4 bases from V and 4 from J; bases not matched to a gene: 8. Germline CDR1 SGHRS, CDR2 YFSETQ. CDR3 nucleotide sequence: TGCGCCAGCAGCCCCGGGACAGGGGTTGGATACGAGCAGTACTTC. Amino acid sequence: CASSPGTGVGYEQYF.

V gene TRBV6-5 combines with J gene TRBJ2-7; 7 positions match TRBD2. Trimming took 2 bases from V and 3 from J; bases not matched to a gene: 7. Germline CDR1 MNHEY, CDR2 SVGAGI. This CDR3 is built from 15 residues. For the CDR3, the DNA is TGTGCCAGCAGTTACGGCCAGGGAGGGTTCTACGAGCAGTACTTC. Translated, it gives CASSYGQGGFYEQYF.

The chain links TRBV5-1 to TRBJ1-1; D not certain. This CDR3 region has 14 residues. The germline gives CDR1 SGHRS, CDR2 YFSETQ. Between the trimmed V and J ends, which lost 1 base and 7 bases, there was a span of 14 bases. Written as DNA, the CDR3 is TGCGCCAGCAGCTTGAATCAACCGACTGGTGAAGCTTTCTTT. This translates into CASSLNQPTGEAFF.